One and the same sample provided the 27 T cell receptor beta chains below, sequenced in a study of blood T cells in healthy people across ages. Primed by a sample-barcoded 5' primer and a J-beta primer mix, a second PCR proceeded for about 6 to 11 cycles. TCRdb analysed the 5' RACE reads with MiXCR anew, one entry per CDR3 protein. The profile shows 1,300,000 or so distinct CDR3 sequences, approximately 60% of them singletons. The sample was blood. The receptors shown here come from a man between 18 and 35 years old in good health.

The genes are TRBV5-1 and TRBJ2-5; 13 nucleotides match TRBD2. V lost 4 bases, J lost 0 bases, and 9 bases stayed unmatched. Germline assignment: CDR1 SGHRS and CDR2 YFSETQ. The CDR3 totals 18 residues. The CDR3 spells CASSPQGLAGVYQETQYF. The CDR3 nucleotides read TGCGCCAGCAGCCCCCAAGGACTAGCGGGAGTGTACCAAGAGACCCAGTACTTC.

The chain uses TRBV7-2 and TRBJ1-5; 8 nucleotides align to TRBD1. Germline V lookup: CDR1 SGHTA, CDR2 FQGNSA. Losses at the gene ends were 5 bases for V and 4 bases for J; bases not matched to a gene: 13. The CDR3 runs 17 residues. CDR3 amino acids: CASSPHPRGRVNQPQHF. The CDR3 DNA reads as TGTGCCAGCAGCCCTCATCCCAGGGGGCGGGTGAATCAGCCCCAGCATTTT.

This clonotype was detected a few times. This chain joins TRBV12-3 or TRBV12-4 and TRBJ2-7; no clear D gene. V gave up 8 bases and J gave up 2 bases, with 10 bases separating them. The CDR3 length is 12 residues. The CDR3 DNA follows: TGTGCCAGCGCGATTGATACCTACGAGCAGTACTTC. Residues: CASAIDTYEQYF.

The chain links TRBV7-9 to TRBJ2-3; TRBD2 aligns across 9 bases. Germline CDR1 is SEHNR and CDR2 is FQNEAQ (reference sequence). The CDR3 runs to 19 residues. Trimming at V came to 2 bases and at J to 1 base, leaving 13 bases not matched to a gene. In DNA form, the CDR3 reads TGTGCCAGCAGCTTAATGGGAGCGGGAGGACCAAAACGCACAGATACGCAGTATTTT. It specifies CASSLMGAGGPKRTDTQYF.

This chain joins TRBV27 and TRBJ2-1; a possible D gene is TRBD1 (6 bases). The CDR3 has 17 amino acids. Germline lookup yields CDR1 MNHEY and CDR2 SMNVEV (reference sequence). Trimming stripped 0 bases from V and 7 bases from J, with 19 bases between. CDR3 DNA sequence: TGTGCCAGCAGTTTATCCTCCGGGACACCTTTGGGGAATGAGCAGTTCTTC. It is translated as CASSLSSGTPLGNEQFF.

This clonotype came up a few times. The V and J genes are TRBV10-3 and TRBJ2-1; 8 bases fit TRBD1. Looked up from germline, CDR1 is ENHRY and CDR2 is SYGVKD. CDR3 length: 11 residues. The V gene end was trimmed by 11 bases and the J gene end by 10 bases; junction bases not matched to a gene: 7. This CDR3 reads CAAQGAGEQFF. The CDR3 region has the DNA TGTGCCGCGCAGGGGGCAGGGGAGCAGTTCTTC.

DNA of the CDR3: TGCGCCAGCAGCCAAGATCTCGAAGGCGAGCAGTACTTC. As protein: CASSQDLEGEQYF. V is TRBV4-3 and J is TRBJ2-7; D not certain. Trimming stripped 0 bases from V and 6 bases from J, with 9 bases between. Germline CDR1 is LGHNA and CDR2 is YSLEER. This CDR3 contains 13 residues.

This sequence joins TRBV27 and TRBJ1-4; TRBD1 matches at 9 bases. The CDR3 contains 14 residues. The germline CDR1 and CDR2 sequences are MNHEY and SMNVEV (reference sequence). Trimming removed 2 bases from V and 13 bases from J; junction bases left unmatched: 8. The CDR3 reads CASSLVGQGAPLFF. CDR3 nucleotides: TGTGCCAGCAGTTTAGTGGGACAGGGTGCCCCACTGTTTTTT.

The chain couples TRBV4-3 to TRBJ2-6, with 8 positions matching TRBD1. The CDR3 loop spans 20 amino acids. J lost 1 base, V lost 0 bases, and 11 bases had no gene match. In germline, CDR1 is LGHNA, CDR2 YSLEER. CDR3 in amino acids: CASSQDWSRGQNSGANVLTF. DNA for the CDR3: TGCGCCAGCAGCCAAGATTGGAGCAGGGGGCAAAATTCTGGGGCCAACGTCCTGACTTTC.

This clonotype was seen a handful of times. Its ends do not fully match the called genes, so a read error is possible. The chain is built from TRBV2 and TRBJ1-2, with no clear D. Germline-derived CDR1 and CDR2 are SNHLY and FYNNEI. CDR3 length: 11 residues. The CDR3 DNA reads TGTGCTAGCAGTGCGGACTATGGCTACACCTTC. Amino acids: CASSADYGYTF.

This clonotype was observed a handful of times. The chain is built from TRBV11-2 and TRBJ2-2; 11 positions agree with TRBD2. CDR3 length: 17 amino acids. CDR1 is SGHAT, CDR2 FQNNGV, per germline. V was clipped by 5 bases and J by 1 base; unmatched bases: 6. The CDR3 loop reads CASSLSGGAGNTGELFF. In DNA form, the CDR3 reads TGTGCCAGCAGCCTTAGCGGGGGGGCTGGGAACACCGGGGAGCTGTTTTTT.

The chain employs TRBV6-2 or TRBV6-3 and TRBJ1-5; 7 bases align to TRBD1. The trim removed 2 bases at V and 7 bases at J, leaving 5 bases unmatched. The CDR3 is 14 amino acids. Germline V lookup: CDR1 MNHEY, CDR2 SVGEGT. The CDR3 DNA reads as TGTGCCAGCAGTTACCCTGGACAGGTGCAGCCCCAGCATTTT. Translated, it gives CASSYPGQVQPQHF.

V is TRBV5-1 and J is TRBJ2-7; 7 bases are shared with TRBD2. Losses at the gene ends were 2 bases for V and 6 bases for J; bases not matched to a gene: 14. This CDR3 spans 16 amino acids. Germline V CDR1 and CDR2: SGHRS, YFSETQ. In nucleotides, the CDR3 is TGCGCCAGCAGCTTTAAGCGGGGAGAATTTACAATCGAGCAGTACTTC. It specifies CASSFKRGEFTIEQYF.

This clonotype appeared many times. This chain joins TRBV2 and TRBJ1-1; D is uncertain. CDR1 is SNHLY, CDR2 FYNNEI, per germline. With 7 bases removed from V and 3 bases from J, the gap between germline ends came to 21 bases. The CDR3 runs to 16 residues. In nucleotides, the CDR3 is TGTGCCAGCAAAGGATTCGGGGATGGGTTGGACACTGAAGCTTTCTTT. Translated, it gives CASKGFGDGLDTEAFF.

V gene TRBV6-6 combines with J gene TRBJ2-7; D remains unclear. Germline CDR1 and CDR2: MNHNY and SVGAGI (reference sequence). The CDR3 runs 15 residues. Trimming took 7 bases from V and 0 from J, leaving 16 bases between them. CDR3 sequence (DNA): TGTGCCAGCACCCGCTCTGTCCAATTCTCCTACGAGCAGTACTTC. Translated: CASTRSVQFSYEQYF.

V gene TRBV12-3 or TRBV12-4 combines with J gene TRBJ2-5, with TRBD1 matching over 8 bases. The J call may be in error: the DNA end matches TRBJ2-7 better. The CDR3 extends over 14 amino acids. The CDR3 region has the DNA TGTGCCAGCAGTAGCAACAGGGGGTTCTACGAGCAGTACTTC. Translated: CASSSNRGFYEQYF.

With regard to this clonotype: At one of its ends the junction is not consistent with the germline gene, which may arise from a read error. The chain has TRBV5-6 and TRBJ1-2; no definite D call. Germline V gene sequence: CDR1 SGHDT, CDR2 YYEEEE. The CDR3 length is 13 residues. The CDR3 reads CASSVGQAMGYTF. CDR3 sequence (DNA): TGCGCCAGCAGCGTGGGTCAGGCGATGGGCTACACCTTC.

The chain links TRBV29-1 to TRBJ2-5, with D perhaps TRBD1 or TRBD2 (5 bases each). CDR1 and CDR2 from the germline V gene are SQVTM and ANQGSEA. This CDR3 spans 14 amino acids. Trimming removed 6 bases at V and 1 base at J, with 15 bases between. The CDR3 bases are TGCAGCGTCGCGGGCAGGGCCTCCCAAGAGACCCAGTACTTC. This sequence encodes CSVAGRASQETQYF.

With regard to this clonotype: The germline gene is not matched at one end of the junction; a read error may be the cause. The chain couples TRBV4-1 to TRBJ2-7, with unresolved D. CDR1 and CDR2 from the germline V gene are MGHRA and YSYEKL. The CDR3 loop spans 17 amino acids. In nucleotides, the CDR3 is TGCGCCGGCAGCCAAGACTTTGGGGTCGGAACTACCTACGAGCAGTACTTC. Translating gives CAGSQDFGVGTTYEQYF.

Notes on this clonotype: An end of the junction differs from the germline gene, which may be a read error. The V gene is TRBV4-3, the J gene TRBJ2-4; D possibly corresponds to TRBD1 (5 bases). With the DNA end fitting TRBJ2-5 better, the J assignment may be wrong. The CDR3 is made up of 16 amino acids. Germline V gene data show CDR1 as LGHNA and CDR2 as YSLEER. The CDR3 loop reads CVSNQDGASPQKTQYF. The CDR3 coding sequence is TGCGTCAGCAACCAAGATGGGGCAAGCCCCCAAAAGACCCAGTACTTC.

The J gene is TRBJ2-5, the V gene TRBV28; 9 bases map to TRBD1. This CDR3 contains 17 residues. Trimming at V came to 5 bases and at J to 0 bases, leaving 10 bases not matched to a gene. Germline values: CDR1 MDHEN, CDR2 SYDVKM. CDR3 residues: CASSIYGTGTYQETQYF. CDR3 sequence (DNA): TGTGCCAGCAGTATATATGGGACAGGGACCTACCAAGAGACCCAGTACTTC.

The chain has TRBV6-6 and TRBJ2-1; 10 positions agree with TRBD2. After removal of 1 base from V and 3 bases from J, the junction contained 3 bases not matched to a gene. The CDR3 is 16 residues long. Germline CDR1 reads MNHNY; CDR2 reads SVGAGI (reference sequence). CDR3 sequence (DNA): TGTGCCAGCAGTTACTACTCTAGCGGGAGCTACAATGAGCAGTTCTTC. It specifies CASSYYSSGSYNEQFF.

Here the CDR3 DNA reads TGTGCCAGCAGTGTCGGACAAACCACTTACAATGAGCAGTTCTTC. Protein: CASSVGQTTYNEQFF. J is TRBJ2-1 and V is TRBV9, with D tentatively TRBD1 (5 bases). Germline V gene lookup returns CDR1 SGDLS and CDR2 YYNGEE. V was shortened by 5 bases and J by 4 bases, with 16 bases between the two germline ends. The CDR3 consists of 15 residues.

The rearrangement joins TRBV5-1 to TRBJ1-1; possibly TRBD1 for D (5 bases). V was shortened by 4 bases and J by 6 bases, with 16 bases between the two germline ends. The CDR3 totals 14 residues. Germline CDR1 and CDR2: SGHRS and YFSETQ. Written as DNA, the CDR3 is TGCGCCAGCAGCCCGGGAGGGCAGGGCTCTGAAGCTTTCTTT. It is translated as CASSPGGQGSEAFF.

In the case of this clonotype: Germline is not matched at one junction end, which may reflect a read error. The chain joins TRBV7-2 to TRBJ2-7; D call uncertain. Germline V CDR1 and CDR2: SGHTA, FQGNSA. The CDR3 loop spans 12 amino acids. The CDR3 spells CASGLPQSEQYF. CDR3 bases: TGTGCCAGCGGCTTACCACAATCCGAGCAGTACTTC.

The chain is built from TRBV5-1 and TRBJ2-3; 11 bases are a match to TRBD2. Trimming at V came to 1 base and at J to 2 bases, leaving 6 bases not matched to a gene. This CDR3 comprises 17 residues. CDR1 SGHRS and CDR2 YFSETQ come from the germline V gene. In DNA, the CDR3 is TGCGCCAGCAGCTTGACCGGGACTAGCGGATACACAGATACGCAGTATTTT. Translated: CASSLTGTSGYTDTQYF.

This clonotype has just a few counts. The chain combines TRBV7-6 with TRBJ1-1; possibly TRBD1 for D (6 bases). V was trimmed by 1 base and J by 0 bases, leaving 15 bases between them. The CDR3 totals 17 residues. Per germline, CDR1 SGHVS and CDR2 FNYEAQ. As DNA, the CDR3 is TGTGCCAGCAGCTTAGGGGACAACCCGTTCATGAACACTGAAGCTTTCTTT. The encoded protein is CASSLGDNPFMNTEAFF.